Detailed here is one TCR beta chain. The antigen remains undetermined. This CDR3 contains 16 residues. V was pared by 5 bases and J by 5 bases, with 22 bases between. The germline V gene encodes CDR1 SEHNR and CDR2 FQNEAQ (reference sequence). This sample is drawn from a study of cytomegalovirus exposure and HLA in healthy donors. The overall study: In terms of ancestry, the Caucasian-associated cluster contained roughly 81% of the approximately 400 genotyped donors.

Whole-study results and caveats: Under in vitro conditions, three CMV-associated chains were confirmed as specific for CMV antigens. CMV serostatus was the only recorded immune exposure for donors. The study put some 150 TCR beta chains on its list as cytomegalovirus-associated.

Primers: 60 Vbeta forward and 13 Jbeta reverse. The assay was immunoSEQ multiplex PCR, and TCRdb's table has in-frame clones only and misses some. The sample has some 160,000 clones; around three quarters are singletons. This chain uses TRBV7-9 with TRBJ2-7; weak D call: TRBD2 (6 bases). This sequence was found in a woman younger than 45 in good health and CMV-seronegative. Sequencing was carried out using PBMCs. The CDR3 spells CASSVRGWGPVDEQYF. CDR3 coding DNA: TGTGCCAGCAGCGTCCGGGGGTGGGGCCCGGTGGACGAGCAGTACTTC.